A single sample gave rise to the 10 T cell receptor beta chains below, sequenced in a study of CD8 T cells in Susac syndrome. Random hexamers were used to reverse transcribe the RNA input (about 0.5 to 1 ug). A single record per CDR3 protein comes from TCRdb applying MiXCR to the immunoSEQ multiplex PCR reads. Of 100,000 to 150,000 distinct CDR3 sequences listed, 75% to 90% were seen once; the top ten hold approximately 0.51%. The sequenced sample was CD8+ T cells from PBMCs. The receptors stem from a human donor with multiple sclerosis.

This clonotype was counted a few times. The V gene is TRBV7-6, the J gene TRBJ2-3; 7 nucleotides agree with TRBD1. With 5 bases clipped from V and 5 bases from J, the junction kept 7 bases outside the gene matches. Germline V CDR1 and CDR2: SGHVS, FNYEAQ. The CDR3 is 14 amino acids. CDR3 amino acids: CASSLTGIGDTQYF. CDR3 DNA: TGTGCCAGCAGCCTGACAGGGATTGGAGATACGCAGTATTTT.

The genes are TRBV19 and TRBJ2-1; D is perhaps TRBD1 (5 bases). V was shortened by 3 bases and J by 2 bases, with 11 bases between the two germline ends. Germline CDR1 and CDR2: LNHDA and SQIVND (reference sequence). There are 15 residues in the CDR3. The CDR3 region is CASSIYGHTYNEQFF. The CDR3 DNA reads TGTGCCAGTAGTATTTACGGACATACCTACAATGAGCAGTTCTTC.

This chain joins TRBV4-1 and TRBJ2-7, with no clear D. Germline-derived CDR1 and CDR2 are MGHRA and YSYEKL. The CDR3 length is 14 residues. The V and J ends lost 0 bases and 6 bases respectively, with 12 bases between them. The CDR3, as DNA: TGCGCCAGCAGCCAAGACTTTCAGGTGACCGAGCAGTACTTC. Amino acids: CASSQDFQVTEQYF.

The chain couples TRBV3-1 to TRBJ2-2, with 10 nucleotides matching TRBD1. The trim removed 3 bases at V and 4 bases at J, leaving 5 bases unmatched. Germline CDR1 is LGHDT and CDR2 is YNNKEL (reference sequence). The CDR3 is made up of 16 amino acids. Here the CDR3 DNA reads TGTGCCAGCAGCCAGGCCGGGACAGGGGTCACCGGGGAGCTGTTTTTT. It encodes CASSQAGTGVTGELFF.

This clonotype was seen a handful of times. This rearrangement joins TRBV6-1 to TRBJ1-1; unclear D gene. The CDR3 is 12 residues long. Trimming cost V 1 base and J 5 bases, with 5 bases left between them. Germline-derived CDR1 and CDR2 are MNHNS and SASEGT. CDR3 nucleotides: TGTGCCAGCAGTGAAGTGGGGACTGAAGCTTTCTTT. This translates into CASSEVGTEAFF.

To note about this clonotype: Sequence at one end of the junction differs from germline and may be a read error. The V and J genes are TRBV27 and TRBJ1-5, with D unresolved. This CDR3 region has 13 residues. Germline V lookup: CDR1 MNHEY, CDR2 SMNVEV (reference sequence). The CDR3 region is CASSLGSHQPQHF. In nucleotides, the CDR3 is TGTGCCAGCAGTTTAGGTAGCCATCAGCCCCAGCATTTT.

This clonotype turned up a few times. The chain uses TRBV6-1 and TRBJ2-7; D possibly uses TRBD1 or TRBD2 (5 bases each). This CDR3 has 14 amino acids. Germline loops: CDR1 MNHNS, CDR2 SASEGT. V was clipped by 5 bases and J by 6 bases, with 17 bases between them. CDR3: CASSLRDPAREQYF. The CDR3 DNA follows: TGTGCCAGCAGTCTCCGGGACCCCGCACGCGAGCAGTACTTC.

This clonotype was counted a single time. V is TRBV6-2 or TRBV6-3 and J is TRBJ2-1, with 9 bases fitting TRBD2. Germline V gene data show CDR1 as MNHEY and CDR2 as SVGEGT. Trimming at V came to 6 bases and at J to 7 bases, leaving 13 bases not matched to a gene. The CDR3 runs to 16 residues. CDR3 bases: TGTGCCAGCAGACCATCCAGGAGCGGGAGGTTGAATGAGCAGTTCTTC. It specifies CASRPSRSGRLNEQFF.

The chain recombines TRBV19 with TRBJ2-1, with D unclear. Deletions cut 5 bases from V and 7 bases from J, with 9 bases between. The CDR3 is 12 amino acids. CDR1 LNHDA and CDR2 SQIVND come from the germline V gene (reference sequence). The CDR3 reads CASSQGWNEQFF. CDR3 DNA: TGTGCCAGTAGTCAAGGGTGGAATGAGCAGTTCTTC.

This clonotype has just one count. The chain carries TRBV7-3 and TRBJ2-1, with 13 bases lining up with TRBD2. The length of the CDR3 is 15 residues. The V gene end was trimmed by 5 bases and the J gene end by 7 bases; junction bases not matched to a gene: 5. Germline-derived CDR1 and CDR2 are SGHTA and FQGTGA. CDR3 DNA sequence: TGTGCCAGCAGCCCCGTGGGACTAGCGGGGAATGAGCAGTTCTTC. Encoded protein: CASSPVGLAGNEQFF.